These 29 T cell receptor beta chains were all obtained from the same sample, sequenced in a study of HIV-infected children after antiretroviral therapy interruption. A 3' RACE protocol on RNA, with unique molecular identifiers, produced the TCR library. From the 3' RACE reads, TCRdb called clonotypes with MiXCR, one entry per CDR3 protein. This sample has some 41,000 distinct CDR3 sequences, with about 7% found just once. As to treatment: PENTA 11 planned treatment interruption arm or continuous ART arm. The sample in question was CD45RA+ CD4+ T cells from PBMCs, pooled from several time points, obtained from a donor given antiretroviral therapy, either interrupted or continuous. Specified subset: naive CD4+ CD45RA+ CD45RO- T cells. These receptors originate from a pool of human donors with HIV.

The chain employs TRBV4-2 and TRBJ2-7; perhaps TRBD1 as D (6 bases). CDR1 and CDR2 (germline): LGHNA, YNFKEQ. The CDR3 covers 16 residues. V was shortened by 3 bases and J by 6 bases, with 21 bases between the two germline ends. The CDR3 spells CASSHSGTSFSIEQYF. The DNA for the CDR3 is TGTGCCAGCAGCCACTCCGGGACAAGTTTTTCGATCGAGCAGTACTTC.

The CDR3 loop is CASSASTQGIAQYF. The CDR3 bases are TGTGCCAGCAGTGCAAGTACCCAGGGGATCGCGCAGTATTTT. The chain recombines TRBV27 with TRBJ2-3; tentatively, D is TRBD1 (6 bases). Germline V gene sequence: CDR1 MNHEY, CDR2 SMNVEV (reference sequence). Trimming took 5 bases from V and 10 from J, leaving 19 bases between them. This CDR3 comprises 14 residues.

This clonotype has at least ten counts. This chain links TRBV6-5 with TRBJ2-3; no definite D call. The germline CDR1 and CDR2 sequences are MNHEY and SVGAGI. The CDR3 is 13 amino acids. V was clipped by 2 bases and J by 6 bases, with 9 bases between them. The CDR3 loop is CASSYQALDTQYF. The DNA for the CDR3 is TGTGCCAGCAGTTACCAAGCGTTGGATACGCAGTATTTT.

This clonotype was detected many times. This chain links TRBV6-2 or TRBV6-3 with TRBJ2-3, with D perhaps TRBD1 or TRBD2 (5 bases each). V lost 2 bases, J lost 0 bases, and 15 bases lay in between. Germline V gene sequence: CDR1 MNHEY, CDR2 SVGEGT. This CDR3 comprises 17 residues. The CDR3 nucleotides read TGTGCCAGCAGTTACAAGGCCAGGGAGAGGAGCACAGATACGCAGTATTTT. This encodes CASSYKARERSTDTQYF.

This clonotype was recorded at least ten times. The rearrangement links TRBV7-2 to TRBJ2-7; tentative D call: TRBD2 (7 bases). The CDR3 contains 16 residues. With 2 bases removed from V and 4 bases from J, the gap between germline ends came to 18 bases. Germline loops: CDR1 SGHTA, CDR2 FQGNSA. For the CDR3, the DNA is TGTGCCAGCAGCTTATTAGGGGGAGGGCCAGGTTACGAGCAGTACTTC. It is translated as CASSLLGGGPGYEQYF.

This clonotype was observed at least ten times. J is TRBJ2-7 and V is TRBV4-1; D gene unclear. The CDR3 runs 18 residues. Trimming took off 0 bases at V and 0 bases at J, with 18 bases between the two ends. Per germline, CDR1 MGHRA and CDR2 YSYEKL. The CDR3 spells CASSQETPTIAGSYEQYF. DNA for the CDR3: TGCGCCAGCAGCCAAGAGACCCCGACAATTGCCGGCTCCTACGAGCAGTACTTC.

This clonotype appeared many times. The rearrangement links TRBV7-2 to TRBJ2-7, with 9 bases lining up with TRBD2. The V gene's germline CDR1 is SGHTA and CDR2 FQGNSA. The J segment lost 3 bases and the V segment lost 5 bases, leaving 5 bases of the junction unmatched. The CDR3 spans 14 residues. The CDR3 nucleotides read TGTGCCAGCAGCCGCGGACTAGCGAGCTACGAGCAGTACTTC. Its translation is CASSRGLASYEQYF.

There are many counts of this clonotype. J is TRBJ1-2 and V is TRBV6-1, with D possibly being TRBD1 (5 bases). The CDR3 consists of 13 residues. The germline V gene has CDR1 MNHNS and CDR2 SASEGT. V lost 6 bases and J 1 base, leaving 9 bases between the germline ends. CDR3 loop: CASRADSNYGYTF. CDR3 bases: TGTGCCAGCAGAGCAGACAGTAACTATGGCTACACCTTC.

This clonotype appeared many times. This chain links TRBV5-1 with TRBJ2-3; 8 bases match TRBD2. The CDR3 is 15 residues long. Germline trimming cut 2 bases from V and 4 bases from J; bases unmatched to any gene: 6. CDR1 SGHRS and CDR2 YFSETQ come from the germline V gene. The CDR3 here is CASSLGAGVADTQYF. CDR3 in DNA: TGCGCCAGCAGCTTAGGAGCGGGAGTCGCAGATACGCAGTATTTT.

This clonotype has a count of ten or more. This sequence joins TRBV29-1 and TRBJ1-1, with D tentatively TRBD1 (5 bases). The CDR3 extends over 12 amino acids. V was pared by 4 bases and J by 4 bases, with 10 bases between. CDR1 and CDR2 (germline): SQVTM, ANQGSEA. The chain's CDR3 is CSVAGLGTEAFF. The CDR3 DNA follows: TGCAGCGTTGCAGGGCTGGGCACTGAAGCTTTCTTT.

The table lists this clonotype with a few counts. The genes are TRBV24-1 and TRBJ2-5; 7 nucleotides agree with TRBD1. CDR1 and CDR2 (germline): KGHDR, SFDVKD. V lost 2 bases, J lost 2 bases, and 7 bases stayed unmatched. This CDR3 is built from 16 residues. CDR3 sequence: CATSDSSWDRQETQYF. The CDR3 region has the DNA TGTGCCACCAGTGATTCCTCTTGGGACAGACAAGAGACCCAGTACTTC.

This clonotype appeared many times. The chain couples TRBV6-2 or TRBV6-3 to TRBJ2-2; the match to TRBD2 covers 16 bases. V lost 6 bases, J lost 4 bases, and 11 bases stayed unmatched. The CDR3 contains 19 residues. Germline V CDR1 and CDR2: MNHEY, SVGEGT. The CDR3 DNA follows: TGTGCCAGCAGACCTGGGACTAGCGGGAGGGCCCTCATCACCGGGGAGCTGTTTTTT. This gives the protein CASRPGTSGRALITGELFF.

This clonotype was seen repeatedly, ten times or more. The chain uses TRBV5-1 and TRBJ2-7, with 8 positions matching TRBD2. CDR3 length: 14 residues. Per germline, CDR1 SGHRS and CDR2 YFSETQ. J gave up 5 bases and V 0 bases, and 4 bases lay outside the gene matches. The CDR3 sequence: CASSLVGGGDEQYF. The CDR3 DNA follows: TGCGCCAGCAGCTTGGTCGGGGGGGGCGACGAGCAGTACTTC.

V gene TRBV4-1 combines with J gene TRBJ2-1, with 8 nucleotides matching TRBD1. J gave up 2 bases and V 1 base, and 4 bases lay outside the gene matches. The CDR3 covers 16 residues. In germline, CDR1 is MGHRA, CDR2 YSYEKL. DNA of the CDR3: TGCGCCAGCAGCCAAGGGACAGGGCGTCCCTACAATGAGCAGTTCTTC. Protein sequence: CASSQGTGRPYNEQFF.

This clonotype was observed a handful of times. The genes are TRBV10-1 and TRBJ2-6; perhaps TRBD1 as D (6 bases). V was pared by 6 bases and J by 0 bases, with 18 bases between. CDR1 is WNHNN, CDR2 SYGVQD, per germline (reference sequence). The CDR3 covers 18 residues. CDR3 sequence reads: CASSSTGNKASGANVLTF. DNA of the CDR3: TGCGCCAGCAGCTCTACAGGGAACAAGGCCTCTGGGGCCAACGTCCTGACTTTC.

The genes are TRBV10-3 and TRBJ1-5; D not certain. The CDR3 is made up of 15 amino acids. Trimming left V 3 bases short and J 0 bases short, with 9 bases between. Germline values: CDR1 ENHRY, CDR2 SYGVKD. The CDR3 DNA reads TGTGCCATCAGTGAAAGGGCTGATAGCAATCAGCCCCAGCATTTT. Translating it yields CAISERADSNQPQHF.

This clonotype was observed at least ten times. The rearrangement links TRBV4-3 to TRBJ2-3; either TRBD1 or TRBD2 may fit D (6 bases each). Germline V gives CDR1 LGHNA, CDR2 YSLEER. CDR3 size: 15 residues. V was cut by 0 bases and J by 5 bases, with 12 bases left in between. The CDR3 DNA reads TGCGCCAGCAGCCAAGATACGGGGGCCGGAGATACGCAGTATTTT. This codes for CASSQDTGAGDTQYF.

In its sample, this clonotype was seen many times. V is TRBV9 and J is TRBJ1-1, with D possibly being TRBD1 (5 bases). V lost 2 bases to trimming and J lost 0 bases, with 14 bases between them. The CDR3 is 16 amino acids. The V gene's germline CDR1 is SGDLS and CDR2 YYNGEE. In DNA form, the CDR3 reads TGTGCCAGCAGCGTCGAAACAGGCGTACTGAACACTGAAGCTTTCTTT. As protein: CASSVETGVLNTEAFF.

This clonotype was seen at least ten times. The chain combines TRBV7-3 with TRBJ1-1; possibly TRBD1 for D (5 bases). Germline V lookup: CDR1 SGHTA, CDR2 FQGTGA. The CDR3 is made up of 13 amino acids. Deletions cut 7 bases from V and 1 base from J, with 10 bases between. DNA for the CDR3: TGTGCCAGCATGAGGGGCACGAACACTGAAGCTTTCTTT. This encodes CASMRGTNTEAFF.

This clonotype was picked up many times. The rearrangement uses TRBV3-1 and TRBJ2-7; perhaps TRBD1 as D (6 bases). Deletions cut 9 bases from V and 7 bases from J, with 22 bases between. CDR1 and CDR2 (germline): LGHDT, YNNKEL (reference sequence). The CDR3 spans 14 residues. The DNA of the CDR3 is TGTGCCAGTGGGACAAGGGGAGCCTCGGGAGAGCAGTACTTC. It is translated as CASGTRGASGEQYF.

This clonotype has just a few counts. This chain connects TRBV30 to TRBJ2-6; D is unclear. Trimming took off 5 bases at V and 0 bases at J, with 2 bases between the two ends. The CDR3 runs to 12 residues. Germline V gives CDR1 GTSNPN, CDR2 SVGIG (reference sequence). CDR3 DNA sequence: TGTGCCTGGGGCTCTGGGGCCAACGTCCTGACTTTC. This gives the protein CAWGSGANVLTF. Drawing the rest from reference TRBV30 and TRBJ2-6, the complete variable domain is SQTIHQWPATLVQPVGSPLSLECTVEGTSNPNLYWYRQAAGRGLQLLFYSVGIGQISSEVPQNLSASRPQDRQFILSSKKLLLSDSGFYLCAWGSGANVLTFGAGSRLTVL.

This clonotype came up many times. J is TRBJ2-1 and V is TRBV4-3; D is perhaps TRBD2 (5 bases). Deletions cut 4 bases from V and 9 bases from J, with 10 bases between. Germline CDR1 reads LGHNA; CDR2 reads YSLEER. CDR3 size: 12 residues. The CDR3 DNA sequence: TGCGCCAGCAGCCTTAGGGCGGGTGAGCAGTTCTTC. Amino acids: CASSLRAGEQFF.

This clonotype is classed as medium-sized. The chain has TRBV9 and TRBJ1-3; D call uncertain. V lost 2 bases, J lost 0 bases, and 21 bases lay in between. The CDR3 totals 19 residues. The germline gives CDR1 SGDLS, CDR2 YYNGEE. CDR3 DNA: TGTGCCAGCAGCGTTTTTCTGTGGAGCCAAGATAGCTCTGGAAACACCATATATTTT. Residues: CASSVFLWSQDSSGNTIYF.

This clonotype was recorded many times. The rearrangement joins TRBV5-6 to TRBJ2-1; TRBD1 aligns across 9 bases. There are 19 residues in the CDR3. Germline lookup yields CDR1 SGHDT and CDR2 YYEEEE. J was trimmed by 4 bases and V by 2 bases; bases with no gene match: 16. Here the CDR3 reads CASSFRAYLRDRDYNEQFF. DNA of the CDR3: TGTGCCAGCAGCTTCAGAGCCTACCTCCGGGACAGGGATTACAATGAGCAGTTCTTC.

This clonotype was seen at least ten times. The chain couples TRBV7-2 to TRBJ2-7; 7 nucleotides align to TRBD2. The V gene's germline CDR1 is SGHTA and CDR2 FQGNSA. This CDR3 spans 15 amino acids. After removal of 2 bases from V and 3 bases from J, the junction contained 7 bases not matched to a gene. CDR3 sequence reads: CASSLPETSSYEQYF. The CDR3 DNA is TGTGCCAGCAGCTTACCCGAGACTAGCAGCTACGAGCAGTACTTC.

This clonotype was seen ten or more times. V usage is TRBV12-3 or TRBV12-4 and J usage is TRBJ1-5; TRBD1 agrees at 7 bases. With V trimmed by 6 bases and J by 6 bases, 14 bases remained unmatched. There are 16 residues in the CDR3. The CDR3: CASSQGDKGASQPQHF. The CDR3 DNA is TGTGCCAGCAGCCAGGGGGACAAGGGGGCCTCTCAGCCCCAGCATTTT.

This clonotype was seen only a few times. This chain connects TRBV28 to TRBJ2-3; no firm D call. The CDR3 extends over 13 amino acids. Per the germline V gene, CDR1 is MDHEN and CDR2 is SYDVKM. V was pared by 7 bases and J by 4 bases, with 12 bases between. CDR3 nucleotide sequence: TGTGCCAGCACCCCCCGGTGGGCAGATACGCAGTATTTT. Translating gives CASTPRWADTQYF.

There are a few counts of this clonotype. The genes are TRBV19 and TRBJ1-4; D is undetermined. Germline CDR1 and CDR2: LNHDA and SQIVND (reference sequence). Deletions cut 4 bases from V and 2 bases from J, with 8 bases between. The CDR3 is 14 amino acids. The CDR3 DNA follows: TGTGCCAGTAGTAAGGGAAGCACTAATGAAAAACTGTTTTTT. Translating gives CASSKGSTNEKLFF. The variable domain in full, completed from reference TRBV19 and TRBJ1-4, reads DGGITQSPKYLFRKEGQNVTLSCEQNLNHDAMYWYRQDPGQGLRLIYYSQIVNDFQKGDIAEGYSVSREKKESFPLTVTSAQKNPTAFYLCASSKGSTNEKLFFGSGTQLSVL.

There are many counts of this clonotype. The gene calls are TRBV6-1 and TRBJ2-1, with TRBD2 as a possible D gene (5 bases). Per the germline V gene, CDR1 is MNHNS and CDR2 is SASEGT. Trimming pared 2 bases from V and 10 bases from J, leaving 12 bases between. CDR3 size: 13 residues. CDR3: CASSEPERIEQFF. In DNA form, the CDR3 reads TGTGCCAGCAGTGAACCTGAGCGGATAGAGCAGTTCTTC.